The rows below give T cell receptor beta chains drawn from one sample of a study of blood T cells in healthy people across ages. A single record per CDR3 protein comes from TCRdb applying MiXCR to the 5' RACE reads. The sample includes 800,000 or so distinct CDR3 sequences, roughly 25% of them seen just once. The same sample was also studied in work on T cells of mothers and their children.

Sequencing used blood. The source of these receptors is a boy under 18 in good health. Each CDR3 is given with its conserved first and last residue. D genes are given only for firm matches. Clone size is not always given. Where it is, it says once, few, many or a class for expanded clones.

D,size,J,V,DNA,CDR3
TRBD2,many,TRBJ2-7,TRBV5-1,TGCGCCAGCAGCTTTAGGATTGGACTAGCGGGAGATACGAGCACTTTCTACGAGCAGTACTTC,CASSFRIGLAGDTSTFYEQYF
TRBD2,few,TRBJ2-5,TRBV2,TGTGCCAGCAGGCCTGGGACTAGCGGGGGTATGGCCCAGTACTTC,CASRPGTSGGMAQYF
TRBD1,-,TRBJ2-3,TRBV6-2/TRBV6-3,TGTGCCAGCAGTCCCTGGACCGACAGGGCCTACACAGATACGCAGTATTTT,CASSPWTDRAYTDTQYF
TRBD2,-,TRBJ2-1,TRBV3-1,TGTGCCAGCAGGGCGGGACTAGGGCTTTTCGAAGAAAATTACAATGAGCAGTTCTTC,CASRAGLGLFEENYNEQFF
TRBD1,-,TRBJ2-5,TRBV25-1,TGTGCCCGCGCCCGACAGGGATGTGTGGAGACCCAGTACTTC,CARARQGCVETQYF
-,few,TRBJ2-3,TRBV29-1,TGCAGCGAGGCGGGAATTACAGATACGCAGTATTTT,CSEAGITDTQYF
TRBD1,-,TRBJ1-2,TRBV28,TGTGCCAGCAGTTTGGGCAGGGGGCTTGGCTACACCTTC,CASSLGRGLGYTF
-,-,TRBJ1-3,TRBV25-1,TGTGCCAGCAGCGGGACCGGGACGCGGGGAAACACCATATATTTT,CASSGTGTRGNTIYF
TRBD1,few,TRBJ2-7,TRBV2,TGTACCAGCAGTGGGACAGGAACCTCCTACGAGCAGTACTTC,CTSSGTGTSYEQYF
-,few,TRBJ1-1,TRBV19,TGTGCCAGTAGTATTGATCAAGGATCACTCGTGGCTTTCTTT,CASSIDQGSLVAFF
TRBD1,-,TRBJ2-1,TRBV6-6,TGTGCCATGCGGGACAGGGTTAACAATGAGCAGTTCTTC,CAMRDRVNNEQFF
-,few,TRBJ2-1,TRBV19,TGTGCCAGTACGACAGGTTCCTACAATGAGCAGTTCTTC,CASTTGSYNEQFF
-,-,TRBJ2-2,TRBV7-2,TGTGCCAGCAGCTCCGGGACGGAGGACGGGGAGCTGTTTTTT,CASSSGTEDGELFF
-,-,TRBJ1-2,TRBV2,TGTGCCAAATTAGACGGCACCTACTATGGCTACACCTTC,CAKLDGTYYGYTF
-,-,TRBJ1-2,TRBV24-1,TGTGCCACCAGTGACTATGGCTACACCTTC,CATSDYGYTF
TRBD1,few,TRBJ1-5,TRBV3-1,TGTGCTAGCAGCCAAGATTCAGGGACAGGGGTCCATCAGCCCCAGCATTTT,CASSQDSGTGVHQPQHF
-,few,TRBJ2-3,TRBV29-1,TGCAGCGTTGAAACAGGACTTCGCACAGATACGCAGTATTTT,CSVETGLRTDTQYF
TRBD1,-,TRBJ1-2,TRBV29-1,TGCAGCGTGTACGACAGGGGAAGTGGCTACACCTTC,CSVYDRGSGYTF
-,-,TRBJ1-6,TRBV3-1,TGTGCCAGCAGCCAAGATCGGTACAGCAATTCACCCCTCCACTTT,CASSQDRYSNSPLHF
-,-,TRBJ2-1,TRBV4-3,TGCGCCAGCAGCCACTTTTACAGGGCTGCATCAGGCAATGAGCAGTTCTTC,CASSHFYRAASGNEQFF
TRBD2,few,TRBJ2-1,TRBV14,TGTGCCAGCCGCTCGACTAGCGGGAAAATCCATGAGCAGTTCTTC,CASRSTSGKIHEQFF
TRBD1,-,TRBJ2-7,TRBV7-2,TGTGCCAGCAGCTTAGATCTTCTCAGGACAGGGGGGCCAAACGAGCAGTACTTC,CASSLDLLRTGGPNEQYF
-,-,TRBJ2-1,TRBV7-6,TGTGCCAGCAGCTTAGGGGTGTGGGGGACCCCTAACAATGAGCAGTTCTTC,CASSLGVWGTPNNEQFF
-,few,TRBJ2-1,TRBV7-2,TGTGCCAGCAGCTTATCGAGTTTGACGTTGAACTTC,CASSLSSLTLNF
-,few,TRBJ1-2,TRBV10-3,TGTGCCATCAGTGAGTCTTCGTCTAACTATGGCTACACCTTC,CAISESSSNYGYTF
-,-,TRBJ1-3,TRBV5-1,TGCGCCAGCAGCTTCTTCCGGGAGACGGGAAACACCATATATTTT,CASSFFRETGNTIYF
-,-,TRBJ2-4,TRBV7-9,TGTGCCAGCAGCCCGAGGGGGGGAGCCAAAAACATTCAGTACTTC,CASSPRGGAKNIQYF
-,-,TRBJ2-6,TRBV12-3/TRBV12-4,TGTGCCAGCGCCCCACCGCTTTCTGGGGCCAACGTCCTGACTTTC,CASAPPLSGANVLTF
-,few,TRBJ1-2,TRBV2,TGTGCCAGCAGTGTTCGGAGCTCGAACTATGGCTACACCTTC,CASSVRSSNYGYTF
-,few,TRBJ2-7,TRBV29-1,TGCAGCGTTGAATATGAGTACGAGCAGTACTTC,CSVEYEYEQYF
-,few,TRBJ1-1,TRBV6-2/TRBV6-3,TGTGCCAGCAGCCCTCCTTACACTGAAGCTTTCTTT,CASSPPYTEAFF
-,-,TRBJ2-1,TRBV12-3/TRBV12-4,TGTGCCAGCAGTTTTCCAGGCGTCCTCTACAATGAGCAGTTCTTC,CASSFPGVLYNEQFF
-,-,TRBJ1-5,TRBV2,TGTGCCAGCAGACCCACAGGGTACAATCAGCCCCAGCATTTT,CASRPTGYNQPQHF
TRBD2,few,TRBJ2-5,TRBV4-2,TGTGCCAGCAGCCAGGCGTTAGCGGGAGATCCAAGAGAGACCCAGTACTTC,CASSQALAGDPRETQYF
-,-,TRBJ2-3,TRBV20-1,TGCAGTGCTAGATTGCCTATTAGCGGCACAGATACGCAGTATTTT,CSARLPISGTDTQYF
TRBD1,-,TRBJ1-6,TRBV4-3,TGCGCCAGCAGCCCCGGGACAGGGGGCTTCAGATCGAATTCACCCCTCCACTTT,CASSPGTGGFRSNSPLHF
-,few,TRBJ2-1,TRBV12-3/TRBV12-4,TGTGCCATCGTGAGGGCGGAAGACAATGAGCAGTTCTTC,CAIVRAEDNEQFF
-,-,TRBJ2-1,TRBV7-3,TGTGCCAGCGCTTCCGAAGTTGGGGTATCCTACAATGAGCAGTTCTTC,CASASEVGVSYNEQFF
TRBD2,few,TRBJ2-1,TRBV6-2/TRBV6-3,TGTGCCAGCGCAAGGGCACTAGCGGGAGATCCCAATGAGCAGTTCTTC,CASARALAGDPNEQFF
TRBD2,few,TRBJ2-7,TRBV28,TGTGCCAGCAGTTTACCTAAGAGCGGGAGGACCTACGAGCAGTACTTC,CASSLPKSGRTYEQYF
-,few,TRBJ2-2,TRBV4-3,TGCGCCAGCAGCCAAGATGCCGGATTCACCGGGGAGCTGTTTTTT,CASSQDAGFTGELFF
-,-,TRBJ2-7,TRBV7-9,TGTGCCAGCGGGGTTTCTTCCTACGAGCAGTACTTC,CASGVSSYEQYF
-,few,TRBJ2-7,TRBV14,TGTGCCAGCAGCTACCGACAGCGGCACGAGCAGTACTTC,CASSYRQRHEQYF
-,few,TRBJ2-4,TRBV6-1,TGTGCCAGCAGTGAGATAGATCTAGCCAAAAACATTCAGTACTTC,CASSEIDLAKNIQYF
-,-,TRBJ1-2,TRBV29-1,TGCAGCGTGGATGGGACGGAGAACTATGGCTACACCTTC,CSVDGTENYGYTF
-,-,TRBJ1-2,TRBV28,TGTGCCAGCAGCCTCCCACCGGGACGGGCCTATGGCTACACCTTC,CASSLPPGRAYGYTF
TRBD2,-,TRBJ2-5,TRBV20-1,TGCAGTGCTAGCAGAGCGGGATTCCAAGAGACCCAGTACTTC,CSASRAGFQETQYF
TRBD1,few,TRBJ2-7,TRBV4-1,TGCGCCAGCAGCCAAGGGCTGGGGACAGGGAACAACGAGCAGTACTTC,CASSQGLGTGNNEQYF
TRBD2,-,TRBJ2-2,TRBV29-1,TGCAGCACCCGACTAGCAGGGTCCGGGGAGCTGTTTTTT,CSTRLAGSGELFF
TRBD2,-,TRBJ2-3,TRBV10-3,TGTGCCATCAGTGGATCAGCGGGACTGGATACGCAGTATTTT,CAISGSAGLDTQYF
TRBD2,-,TRBJ2-3,TRBV7-8,TGTGCCAGCAGCTTAGAGGCGGGGGGGGAGGATACGCAGTATTTT,CASSLEAGGEDTQYF